This TCR beta chain is from a study of CD8+CD57+ T cells in acquired aplastic anemia. Across the study: DNA per sorted CD4+ or CD8+ sample ranged roughly 0.18 to 30 ug, averaging about 2.9 ug. General study findings and limits: Overlap between patients and controls comprised 25 to 30 CD8+ CDR3 sequences.

Genomic DNA, serving as template, underwent TCR beta VDJ and CDR3 profiling. MiXCR, applied by TCRdb to the reads, yields one record per CDR3 protein. The profile covers about 240,000 distinct CDR3 sequences, with around 45% appearing a single time and 7.8% taken by the ten largest. Those patients picked for sequencing had displayed CD8+CD57+ cell expansion on flow cytometry. As a group, the patients uniformly had severe acquired aplastic anemia. Concerning this clonotype itself: The antigen remains undetermined.

Sequencing was carried out using sorted CD4+, CD8+, or CD8+CD57+ T cells (not recorded which) from PBMCs. The clonotype comes from a human donor with aplastic anemia.

CDR3 nucleotides: TGTGCCAGCAGTCAACAGGGCTCCTCCTACGAGCAGTACTTC. This encodes CASSQQGSSYEQYF. The rearrangement joins TRBV27 to TRBJ2-7, with D perhaps matching TRBD1 (6 bases). Germline V gene lookup returns CDR1 MNHEY and CDR2 SMNVEV (reference sequence). With 5 bases removed from V and 0 bases from J, the gap between germline ends came to 11 bases. CDR3 length: 14 amino acids.